The following is a TCR beta chain sequence with its context. Its antigen is undetermined. Using immunoSEQ multiplex PCR, the repertoire was profiled, and TCRdb retains in-frame clones only, with some absent. Of fewer than 200,000 clones listed, roughly nine tenths were seen once; the top ten hold around 4.4%. CDR3 length equals 15 residues. The trim removed 2 bases at V and 6 bases at J, leaving 6 bases unmatched. CDR1 is MNHEY, CDR2 SVGAGI, per germline. This sample was included in a study of T cell responses to AZD1222 COVID-19 vaccine. Points from the study as a whole: Only five or six AZD1222 recipients were seropositive at baseline.

The chain carries TRBV6-5 and TRBJ2-2, with TRBD1 matching 7 bases. This material consisted of peripheral blood, taken on day 0 of MenACWY control vaccination. This TCR was sampled from an adult in good health. The CDR3 bases are TGTGCCAGCAGTTACCCTAGGGGGCGCCCCGGGGAGCTGTTTTTT. It is translated as CASSYPRGRPGELFF.